Each of the 32 T cell receptor beta chains below was sequenced from the same sample in a study of blood T cell repertoires in COVID-19 (dated by TCRdb to 2019 to 2021). The library was built by means of the immunoSEQ multiplex PCR assay. TCRdb carries this immuneACCESS record with in-frame sequences only. Its versions omit some clonotypes, under half of them owing to an unresolved V gene in the studies checked, with the rest unexplained. For this sample there are more than 100,000 clones; around 87% appear just once. 25% to 30% of the sample is taken by the ten largest. What was sequenced was peripheral blood. The receptors stem from a woman in her 70s with acute or convalescent COVID-19.

The chain is built from TRBV6-5 and TRBJ1-1; no reliable D call. The V and J ends lost 5 bases and 1 base respectively, with 8 bases between them. The CDR3 has 13 residues. The germline gives CDR1 MNHEY, CDR2 SVGAGI. The CDR3 nucleotides are TGTGCCAGCAGTACCCAGGCGAACACTGAAGCTTTCTTT. This sequence encodes CASSTQANTEAFF.

The chain recombines TRBV6-5 with TRBJ1-2, with 8 positions matching TRBD1. The CDR3 sequence is 15 residues long. Germline values: CDR1 MNHEY, CDR2 SVGAGI. V gave up 7 bases and J gave up 7 bases; unmatched junction bases: 14. CDR3 amino acids: CASTYTRTGSSGYTF. The CDR3 DNA follows: TGTGCCAGCACCTACACCCGGACAGGGTCCTCTGGCTACACCTTC.

The V and J genes are TRBV5-1 and TRBJ2-2; TRBD1 matches at 8 bases. V gave up 3 bases and J gave up 1 base; unmatched junction bases: 8. The CDR3 consists of 17 residues. In germline, CDR1 is SGHRS, CDR2 YFSETQ. CDR3 nucleotides: TGCGCCAGCAGCTCGGGCCCTGGGACAGGGAACACCGGGGAGCTGTTTTTT. Translating it yields CASSSGPGTGNTGELFF.

This chain links TRBV2 with TRBJ2-5; tentatively, D is TRBD2 (5 bases). There are 11 residues in the CDR3. Germline V gives CDR1 SNHLY, CDR2 FYNNEI. The V end lost 6 bases, the J end lost 5 bases, and 7 bases lay between the germline ends. The CDR3 spells CASREEETQYF. The DNA for the CDR3 is TGTGCCAGCAGGGAGGAGGAGACCCAGTACTTC.

The chain couples TRBV12-3 or TRBV12-4 to TRBJ2-1; no definite D call. CDR3 length equals 13 residues. V lost 3 bases and J lost 3, with 6 bases in between. CDR3 DNA sequence: TGTGCCAGCAGTTTGACAAGCTACAATGAGCAGTTCTTC. Translated, it gives CASSLTSYNEQFF.

This rearrangement joins TRBV10-3 to TRBJ1-1; no clear D. The V gene's germline CDR1 is ENHRY and CDR2 SYGVKD. The CDR3 spans 13 residues. Trimming left V 4 bases short and J 0 bases short, with 6 bases between. The CDR3 sequence is CAISVVMNTEAFF. CDR3 coding DNA: TGTGCCATCAGTGTTGTCATGAACACTGAAGCTTTCTTT.

The chain carries TRBV6-1 and TRBJ2-1, with unresolved D. Germline V gene lookup returns CDR1 MNHNS and CDR2 SASEGT. This CDR3 has 17 amino acids. Trimming stripped 0 bases from V and 0 bases from J, with 12 bases between. This CDR3 reads CASSEASPTSSYNEQFF. The CDR3 nucleotides read TGTGCCAGCAGTGAAGCGAGCCCCACGAGCTCCTACAATGAGCAGTTCTTC.

The J gene is TRBJ1-4, the V gene TRBV19; D perhaps matches TRBD1 (5 bases). CDR3 size: 15 residues. Trimming cost V 0 bases and J 2 bases, with 7 bases left between them. Germline V gene data show CDR1 as LNHDA and CDR2 as SQIVND (reference sequence). The CDR3 DNA follows: TGTGCCAGTAGTATAGATCAGGGTACTAATGAAAAACTGTTTTTT. This encodes CASSIDQGTNEKLFF.

This rearrangement joins TRBV19 to TRBJ1-5, with TRBD1 matching 8 bases. The V gene's germline CDR1 is LNHDA and CDR2 SQIVND (reference sequence). Trimming removed 5 bases from V and 5 bases from J; junction bases left unmatched: 8. CDR3 length: 15 amino acids. The CDR3 reads CASSSYRGSDQPQHF. CDR3 bases: TGTGCCAGTAGTTCATACAGGGGGAGCGATCAGCCCCAGCATTTT.

The gene calls are TRBV12-5 and TRBJ2-4; TRBD1 is a possible D gene (6 bases). The CDR3 has 17 amino acids. In germline, CDR1 is LGHNT, CDR2 FRNRAP. The V and J ends lost 4 bases and 0 bases respectively, with 16 bases between them. The CDR3 nucleotides are TGTGCTAGTGGTTCGGACAGAGTGATCTTAGCCAAAAACATTCAGTACTTC. Translating gives CASGSDRVILAKNIQYF.

A note on this clone: This specimen includes other DNA sequences encoding the same CDR3. The CDR3, as DNA: TGTGCCAGCAGTTTTAGCGTGACCCAGTACTTC. Translation gives CASSFSVTQYF. V usage is TRBV12-3 or TRBV12-4 and J usage is TRBJ2-5; possibly TRBD2 for D (5 bases). Trimming removed 3 bases from V and 7 bases from J, with 6 bases in between. The CDR3 is 11 residues long.

The CDR3 nucleotides read TGTGCCAGCAGCGGGCAAACAGGGTTCGCGAACACCGGGGAGCTGTTTTTT. Its translation: CASSGQTGFANTGELFF. This chain links TRBV11-3 with TRBJ2-2; a weak D match, TRBD1 (6 bases). V dropped 5 bases and J dropped 0 bases, with 16 bases sitting between them. The CDR3 is 17 amino acids. Germline V gene lookup returns CDR1 SGHNT and CDR2 YENEEA.

This chain uses TRBV6-2 or TRBV6-3 with TRBJ2-5, with D possibly matching TRBD1 (5 bases). V was trimmed by 7 bases and J by 3 bases, leaving 18 bases between them. The germline V gene has CDR1 MNHEY and CDR2 SVGEGT. The CDR3 extends over 15 amino acids. The CDR3 spells CASTPPLGQKETQYF. For the CDR3, the DNA is TGTGCCAGCACCCCCCCGTTGGGGCAGAAAGAGACCCAGTACTTC.

This clone was recorded a few times. V and J are TRBV5-1 and TRBJ1-4, with TRBD1 matching over 11 bases. V gave up 4 bases and J gave up 5 bases; unmatched junction bases: 4. The CDR3 spans 15 residues. Germline assignment: CDR1 SGHRS and CDR2 YFSETQ. The CDR3: CASSQRTGGNEKLFF. In nucleotides, the CDR3 is TGCGCCAGCAGCCAACGGACAGGGGGCAATGAAAAACTGTTTTTT.

This chain connects TRBV5-1 to TRBJ2-5; 7 bases map to TRBD1. CDR1 SGHRS and CDR2 YFSETQ come from the germline V gene. The CDR3 consists of 15 residues. The J segment lost 1 base and the V segment lost 1 base, leaving 4 bases of the junction unmatched. The CDR3 DNA follows: TGCGCCAGCAGCTTGTTGGGACAGACCCAAGAGACCCAGTACTTC. As protein: CASSLLGQTQETQYF.

The V gene is TRBV6-7, the J gene TRBJ1-5, with a possible D match to TRBD1 (5 bases). TRBV6-7 is reported as an ORF; its role is uncertain. Trimming removed 1 base at V and 5 bases at J, with 9 bases between. The CDR3 runs to 14 residues. The CDR3 nucleotides are TGTGCCAGCAGTTACTGGGGGAGGCATCAGCCCCAGCATTTT. It encodes CASSYWGRHQPQHF.

The chain links TRBV2 to TRBJ1-5; D is possibly TRBD1 (5 bases). V lost 8 bases, J lost 3 bases, and 8 bases lay in between. Germline V gives CDR1 SNHLY, CDR2 FYNNEI. The CDR3 contains 12 residues. The CDR3 bases are TGTGCCAGCGGGGGGTCCAATCAGCCCCAGCATTTT. It is translated as CASGGSNQPQHF.

The V gene is TRBV7-9, the J gene TRBJ2-1; 14 bases agree with TRBD2. Trimming removed 4 bases from V and 9 bases from J; junction bases left unmatched: 8. The germline gives CDR1 SEHNR, CDR2 FQNEAQ (reference sequence). The CDR3 covers 16 residues. The chain's CDR3 is CASSSRGLAGVSEQFF. The CDR3 DNA follows: TGTGCCAGCAGCTCACGGGGACTAGCGGGGGTTAGTGAGCAGTTCTTC. Full variable domain (remainder filled in from reference TRBV7-9 and TRBJ2-1): DTGVSQNPRHKITKRGQNVTFRCDPISEHNRLYWYRQTLGQGPEFLTYFQNEAQLEKSRLLSDRFSAERPKGSFSTLEIQRTEQGDSAMYLCASSSRGLAGVSEQFFGPGTRLTVL.

The chain employs TRBV27 and TRBJ1-2, with 7 bases identical to TRBD1. V gave up 5 bases and J gave up 4 bases; unmatched junction bases: 10. The CDR3 length is 15 residues. CDR1 and CDR2 from the germline V gene are MNHEY and SMNVEV (reference sequence). The CDR3 DNA follows: TGTGCCAGCAGTAACCAAGGGGGCGTTGGCTATGGCTACACCTTC. Protein product: CASSNQGGVGYGYTF.

The V gene is TRBV9, the J gene TRBJ1-6; 8 positions agree with TRBD1. Trimming removed 3 bases from V and 11 bases from J; junction bases left unmatched: 7. Germline V gene sequence: CDR1 SGDLS, CDR2 YYNGEE. The CDR3 covers 14 residues. The CDR3: CASSDGQGFTPLHF. CDR3 nucleotides: TGTGCCAGCAGCGACGGACAGGGTTTTACACCCCTCCACTTT.

The chain couples TRBV21-1 to TRBJ1-1; TRBD1 is taken as the D call from the table, unchecked against the DNA. TRBV21-1 represents a pseudogene. The CDR3 sequence is 13 residues long. CDR3 sequence: CASSNHPNTEAFF. CDR3 nucleotide sequence: TGTGCCAGCAGCAATCATCCGAACACTGAAGCTTTCTTT.

This chain links TRBV19 with TRBJ1-5; weak D call: TRBD1 (6 bases). Between the trimmed V and J ends, which lost 4 bases and 1 base, there was a span of 11 bases. The CDR3 has 15 amino acids. Germline CDR1 LNHDA, CDR2 SQIVND (reference sequence). CDR3 protein: CASSSRQASNQPQHF. As DNA, the CDR3 is TGTGCCAGTAGTAGTAGACAGGCGAGCAATCAGCCCCAGCATTTT.

V and J are TRBV5-3 and TRBJ2-1, with 7 bases that match TRBD1. TRBV5-3 is treated as an ORF (open reading frame) with a function not yet certain. Trimming took 0 bases from V and 5 from J; bases not matched to a gene: 8. The CDR3 length is 16 residues. CDR3 DNA: TGTGCCAGAAGCTTGGTGGCAGGGGGTATCGACAATGAGCAGTTCTTC. Translated: CARSLVAGGIDNEQFF.

The chain joins TRBV4-2 to TRBJ2-3; D unclear. The CDR3 totals 16 residues. CDR1 and CDR2 from the germline V gene are LGHNA and YNFKEQ. Between the trimmed V and J ends, which lost 0 bases and 0 bases, there was a span of 10 bases. The chain's CDR3 is CASSQEYRSSTDTQYF. In DNA, the CDR3 is TGTGCCAGCAGCCAAGAGTACCGGTCTAGCACAGATACGCAGTATTTT.

This rearrangement joins TRBV19 to TRBJ1-2, with 7 bases lining up with TRBD1. Germline V gene lookup returns CDR1 LNHDA and CDR2 SQIVND (reference sequence). The CDR3 sequence is 15 residues long. The V gene end was trimmed by 3 bases and the J gene end by 3 bases; junction bases not matched to a gene: 7. CDR3 coding DNA: TGTGCCAGTAGTATTGAGAAGGGGGCTGACTATGGCTACACCTTC. It specifies CASSIEKGADYGYTF.

The chain carries TRBV18 and TRBJ2-3; 8 bases match TRBD1. Trimming took 3 bases from V and 3 from J; bases not matched to a gene: 8. Per germline, CDR1 KGHSH and CDR2 LQKENI. CDR3 length: 16 residues. The CDR3: CASSPNGQGGTDTQYF. The CDR3 DNA reads as TGTGCCAGCTCACCGAATGGACAGGGCGGGACAGATACGCAGTATTTT.

V usage is TRBV6-5 and J usage is TRBJ1-1, with D perhaps matching TRBD1 (6 bases). Trimming stripped 4 bases from V and 0 bases from J, with 15 bases between. The germline CDR1 and CDR2 sequences are MNHEY and SVGAGI. The CDR3 extends over 16 amino acids. DNA for the CDR3: TGTGCCAGCAGTTTCAAAGGCGGACAGATGAACACTGAAGCTTTCTTT. It specifies CASSFKGGQMNTEAFF.

The V gene is TRBV7-3, the J gene TRBJ2-1, with TRBD2 matching over 8 bases. V lost 5 bases to trimming and J lost 4 bases; unmatched junction nucleotides: 4. Per the germline V gene, CDR1 is SGHTA and CDR2 is FQGTGA. This CDR3 has 14 residues. DNA of the CDR3: TGTGCCAGCAGCCCCGGGGGGGTTTACAATGAGCAGTTCTTC. Translated, it gives CASSPGGVYNEQFF.

This clone was recorded only once. The V call is TRBV28, the J call TRBJ1-1, with unresolved D. Germline V CDR1 and CDR2: MDHEN, SYDVKM. V lost 3 bases to trimming and J lost 8 bases, with 13 bases between them. This CDR3 is built from 13 residues. The CDR3 DNA reads as TGTGCCAGCAGTTTCCCCGGGGAACTAGAAGCTTTCTTT. It is translated as CASSFPGELEAFF. The full variable domain, with the rest looked up from reference TRBV28 and TRBJ1-1, is DVKVTQSSRYLVKRTGEKVFLECVQDMDHENMFWYRQDPGLGLRLIYFSYDVKMKEKGDIPEGYSVSREKKERFSLILESASTNQTSMYLCASSFPGELEAFFGQGTRLTVV.

The gene calls are TRBV28 and TRBJ1-1; 7 bases are a match to TRBD1. The germline CDR1 and CDR2 sequences are MDHEN and SYDVKM. J lost 4 bases, V lost 8 bases, and 16 bases had no gene match. The CDR3 is made up of 16 amino acids. CDR3 residues: CASSTQGLGWGTEAFF. In DNA, the CDR3 is TGTGCCAGCTCGACACAGGGGTTAGGGTGGGGCACTGAAGCTTTCTTT.

This chain joins TRBV4-2 and TRBJ1-2; D possibly corresponds to TRBD1 (6 bases). Germline V gene data show CDR1 as LGHNA and CDR2 as YNFKEQ. Trimming cost V 0 bases and J 7 bases, with 15 bases left between them. The CDR3 spans 15 residues. This CDR3 reads CASSQDAGEGGGYTF. The CDR3 DNA follows: TGTGCCAGCAGCCAAGATGCAGGGGAGGGAGGTGGCTACACCTTC.

The chain has TRBV18 and TRBJ2-4; 15 bases map to TRBD2. Germline-derived CDR1 and CDR2 are KGHSH and LQKENI. The CDR3 runs to 18 residues. V lost 2 bases and J lost 5; bases outside the gene matches: 7. CDR3: CASSPRTSGGVGQNIQYF. The CDR3 DNA follows: TGTGCCAGCTCACCAAGGACTAGCGGGGGGGTCGGCCAAAACATTCAGTACTTC.